Listed below are T cell receptor beta chains from one sample, sequenced in a study of shared clonotypes between healthy human individuals. Sequencing used immunoSEQ multiplex PCR; TCRdb keeps in-frame clones, though not all of them. The sample shows more than 2,000,000 clones, 80% to 95% of them seen only once. The sample was naive CD4+ T cells from PBMCs. These receptors were collected from a man in his late teens or twenties in good health. Some clones in this sample may be carry-over from other donors' samples. CDR3s include the opening cysteine and the closing phenylalanine or tryptophan. A D gene is named only where the DNA matches it firmly. Size tells how often a clone was seen (once, few, many) or the class of an expanded clone, and some rows leave it out.

size | J | D | V | CDR3 | DNA
. | TRBJ2-3 | . | TRBV5-1 | CASSLAQSTDTQYF | TGCGCCAGCAGCTTGGCCCAGAGTACAGATACGCAGTATTTT
. | TRBJ2-3 | . | TRBV5-8 | CASSLKSVGSKGTDTQYF | TGTGCCAGCAGCTTGAAAAGTGTTGGTAGCAAGGGCACAGATACGCAGTATTTT
. | TRBJ2-7 | TRBD2 | TRBV4-2 | CASSQELGRDSYEQYF | TGTGCCAGCAGCCAAGAGTTAGGGAGGGACTCCTACGAGCAGTACTTC
. | TRBJ2-4 | . | TRBV5-6 | CASSLRSGVAKNIQYF | TGTGCCAGCAGCTTGCGGTCCGGAGTAGCCAAAAACATTCAGTACTTC
. | TRBJ1-4 | . | TRBV29-1 | CSVEQGTNEKLFF | TGCAGCGTTGAACAGGGAACTAATGAAAAACTGTTTTTT
. | TRBJ2-1 | TRBD2 | TRBV28 | CASSYLRGTSGHYNEQFF | TGTGCCAGCAGTTATTTACGGGGAACTAGCGGTCACTACAATGAGCAGTTCTTC
few | TRBJ1-1 | . | TRBV21-1 | CASSKVWAKTEAFF | TGTGCCAGCAGCAAAGTTTGGGCAAAGACTGAAGCTTTCTTT
. | TRBJ2-3 | . | TRBV7-2 | CASSRISVLTDTQYF | TGTGCCAGCAGCCGGATTAGCGTACTCACAGATACGCAGTATTTT
. | TRBJ2-2 | . | TRBV11-2 | CASSFSTIFDTYGELFF | TGTGCCAGCAGCTTCTCAACTATCTTCGACACGTACGGGGAGCTGTTTTTT
. | TRBJ1-5 | . | TRBV27 | CASSLRWRSLGDQPQHF | TGTGCCAGCAGTTTAAGGTGGAGATCCTTGGGGGATCAGCCCCAGCATTTT
. | TRBJ2-3 | . | TRBV5-3 | CARSEDTQYF | TGTGCCAGAAGCGAAGATACGCAGTATTTT
. | TRBJ1-2 | TRBD1 | TRBV19 | CASSSGTGALNYGYTF | TGTGCCAGTAGTTCCGGGACAGGGGCCCTTAACTATGGCTACACCTTC
. | TRBJ2-6 | TRBD1 | TRBV28 | CASSPGTASGANVLTF | TGTGCCAGCAGTCCCGGGACAGCTTCTGGGGCCAACGTCCTGACTTTC
once | TRBJ2-7 | TRBD1 | TRBV7-9 | CASNRDSTYEQYF | TGTGCCAGCAACCGGGACAGTACCTACGAGCAGTACTTC
. | TRBJ2-1 | . | TRBV6-1 | CASSERAAYNEQFF | TGTGCCAGCAGTGAAAGGGCAGCTTACAATGAGCAGTTCTTC
. | TRBJ2-1 | . | TRBV19 | CASRAASYNEQFF | TGTGCCAGTAGGGCGGCCTCCTACAATGAGCAGTTCTTC
. | TRBJ2-6 | . | TRBV9 | CASSVESGANVLTF | TGTGCCAGCAGCGTAGAATCTGGGGCCAACGTCCTGACTTTC
. | TRBJ1-1 | . | TRBV5-1 | CASSPESFNTEAFF | TGCGCCAGCAGCCCGGAGTCCTTCAACACTGAAGCTTTCTTT
. | TRBJ1-4 | TRBD1 | TRBV2 | CASSSETGGEKLFF | TGTGCCAGCAGTTCAGAGACAGGGGGTGAAAAACTGTTTTTT
. | TRBJ2-1 | TRBD2 | TRBV6-5 | CASRHGLAGVQFF | TGTGCCAGCAGGCACGGACTAGCGGGAGTTCAGTTCTTC
. | TRBJ2-7 | . | TRBV28 | CASRPGRSYEQYF | TGTGCCAGCAGACCCGGACGGTCCTACGAGCAGTACTTC
. | TRBJ2-1 | TRBD2 | TRBV5-4 | CASSSRKAAGGTYNEQFF | TGTGCCAGCAGCTCCCGCAAGGCGGCGGGAGGTACCTACAATGAGCAGTTCTTC
once | TRBJ2-7 | TRBD2 | TRBV5-6 | CASSLTLAGVGEQYF | TGTGCCAGCAGCTTGACACTAGCGGGAGTAGGAGAGCAGTACTTC
. | TRBJ1-5 | . | TRBV28 | CASRTPTIPQHF | TGTGCCAGCAGGACACCCACTATCCCCCAGCATTTT
. | TRBJ2-2 | . | TRBV6-1 | CASRGQSSTGELFF | TGTGCCAGCAGGGGGCAAAGTAGCACCGGGGAGCTGTTTTTT
. | TRBJ1-2 | . | TRBV18 | CASSPRTGSYGYTF | TGTGCCAGCTCACCACGTACAGGCTCCTATGGCTACACCTTC
. | TRBJ2-7 | . | TRBV28 | CASSTPSGPTYEQYF | TGTGCCAGCAGTACCCCCTCGGGGCCCACCTACGAGCAGTACTTC
. | TRBJ1-5 | . | TRBV28 | CASSLDTGLWLQPQHF | TGTGCCAGCAGTTTAGACACAGGGTTATGGCTTCAGCCCCAGCATTTT
. | TRBJ2-7 | . | TRBV7-8 | CASSPTYREGTSYEQYF | TGTGCCAGCAGCCCGACCTACCGCGAAGGAACTTCATACGAGCAGTACTTC
. | TRBJ1-3 | . | TRBV14 | CASSQDWVRGTIYF | TGTGCCAGCAGCCAAGATTGGGTACGAGGGACCATATATTTT
. | TRBJ2-7 | . | TRBV5-8 | CASSLGGSIPYEQYF | TGTGCCAGCAGCTTGGGGGGTTCCATCCCCTACGAGCAGTACTTC
. | TRBJ2-1 | . | TRBV7-2 | CASSLSLSAGENEQFF | TGTGCCAGCAGCTTAAGTCTGTCGGCAGGGGAGAATGAGCAGTTCTTC
. | TRBJ1-1 | . | TRBV25-1 | CASSDSRRGTLNTEAFF | TGTGCCAGCAGTGATTCCAGGCGAGGGACATTGAACACTGAAGCTTTCTTT
. | TRBJ2-1 | . | TRBV27 | CASRMMGSEQFF | TGTGCCAGCAGAATGATGGGAAGTGAGCAGTTCTTC
. | TRBJ1-2 | . | TRBV9 | CASSPDNNYGYTF | TGTGCCAGCAGCCCGGACAATAACTATGGCTACACCTTC
. | TRBJ2-5 | . | TRBV27 | CASSLTGTETQYF | TGTGCCAGCAGTTTAACCGGGACGGAGACCCAGTACTTC
. | TRBJ2-7 | TRBD2 | TRBV6-8 | CASSRTSRNYEQYF | TGTGCCAGCAGTCGGACTAGCAGAAACTACGAGCAGTACTTC
. | TRBJ2-3 | TRBD2 | TRBV30 | CACDGTSGFTDTQYF | TGTGCCTGCGACGGGACTAGCGGGTTCACAGATACGCAGTATTTT
once | TRBJ1-5 | TRBD1 | TRBV28 | CASSARGQGDQPQHF | TGTGCCAGCAGTGCCCGGGGACAGGGGGATCAGCCCCAGCATTTT
once | TRBJ2-3 | . | TRBV29-1 | CSVRTDTQYF | TGCAGCGTTCGGACAGATACGCAGTATTTT
. | TRBJ1-4 | . | TRBV7-8 | CASSLDGVEKLFF | TGTGCCAGCAGCTTAGACGGGGTGGAAAAACTGTTTTTT
. | TRBJ1-3 | . | TRBV5-1 | CASSPEGARSGNTIYF | TGCGCCAGCAGCCCGGAAGGGGCGCGCTCTGGAAACACCATATATTTT
. | TRBJ2-5 | . | TRBV28 | CASSGRTIETQYF | TGTGCCAGCAGTGGGAGGACTATCGAGACCCAGTACTTC
. | TRBJ2-6 | . | TRBV11-2 | CASSLESRYSGANVLTF | TGTGCCAGCAGCTTAGAATCTCGGTACTCTGGGGCCAACGTCCTGACTTTC
once | TRBJ2-7 | TRBD1 | TRBV2 | CASSEQGAGYEQYF | TGTGCCAGCAGTGAACAGGGGGCAGGCTACGAGCAGTACTTC
. | TRBJ2-1 | . | TRBV21-1 | CASSKDRAGKGASHEQFF | TGTGCCAGCAGCAAAGATCGTGCAGGGAAAGGTGCTAGCCATGAGCAGTTCTTC
. | TRBJ2-1 | TRBD2 | TRBV4-1 | CASSQAGGRSYNEQFF | TGCGCCAGCAGCCAAGCGGGGGGGAGGTCCTACAATGAGCAGTTCTTC
. | TRBJ2-3 | . | TRBV7-3 | CASSLFATSLPDTQYF | TGTGCCAGCAGCTTATTCGCGACTAGTCTCCCAGATACGCAGTATTTT
. | TRBJ1-5 | . | TRBV19 | CASSISGLQPQHF | TGTGCCAGTAGTATATCAGGGTTACAGCCCCAGCATTTT
. | TRBJ2-3 | TRBD1 | TRBV9 | CASSPSGTGAIDTQYF | TGTGCCAGCAGTCCGTCCGGGACAGGGGCAATAGATACGCAGTATTTT
. | TRBJ1-1 | TRBD1 | TRBV7-2 | CASSARTGPEAFF | TGTGCCAGCAGCGCCCGGACAGGGCCTGAAGCTTTCTTT
. | TRBJ2-2 | . | TRBV19 | CASSINRVTGELFF | TGTGCCAGTAGTATAAACAGGGTCACCGGGGAGCTGTTTTTT
. | TRBJ1-4 | . | TRBV6-1 | CASSDPAGTNEKLFF | TGTGCCAGCAGTGACCCCGCGGGGACTAATGAAAAACTGTTTTTT
. | TRBJ2-5 | . | TRBV11-2 | CASSIRVAGSGMETQYF | TGTGCCAGCAGTATAAGGGTCGCCGGGTCTGGTATGGAGACCCAGTACTTC
. | TRBJ2-3 | . | TRBV9 | CASSVLATGPDTQYF | TGTGCCAGCAGCGTACTGGCCACCGGCCCAGATACGCAGTATTTT
. | TRBJ2-2 | . | TRBV29-1 | CSGGERLNTGELFF | TGCAGCGGGGGGGAGCGGCTGAACACCGGGGAGCTGTTTTTT
. | TRBJ2-2 | . | TRBV11-2 | CASLHQNTGELFF | TGTGCCAGCCTCCATCAGAACACCGGGGAGCTGTTTTTT